Listed below are T cell receptor beta chains from one sample, sequenced in a study of cytomegalovirus exposure and HLA in healthy donors. Sequencing used immunoSEQ multiplex PCR; TCRdb keeps in-frame clones, though not all of them. Here the sample spans over 100,000 clones, less than 70% being singletons. The sample was PBMCs. The receptors stem from a woman under 40 in good health and CMV-seronegative. The CDR3 runs from the conserved cysteine through the conserved F or W. The D gene is left open where the match is weak. Only part of the rows carry a size: once, few, many, or a class if the clone is expanded.

j_call,d_call,v_call,clone_size,cdr3_nt,cdr3_aa
TRBJ2-7,-,TRBV23-1,-,TGCGCCAGCAGTCAACGCGGGATGAGCTCCTACGAGCAGTACTTC,CASSQRGMSSYEQYF
TRBJ1-1,-,TRBV2,few,TGTGCCAGCAGTGACGGCAGGGTGACTGAAGCTTTCTTT,CASSDGRVTEAFF
TRBJ1-6,-,TRBV2,few,TGTGCCAGCAGTGAAGGACAGAGGAATTCACCCCTCCACTTT,CASSEGQRNSPLHF
TRBJ2-1,-,TRBV10-2,few,TGCGCCAGCAGTGCGACAGAATACAATGAGCAGTTCTTC,CASSATEYNEQFF
TRBJ1-1,TRBD1,TRBV6-1,-,TGTGCCGGACCCTCAAAGGGACAGATCCACACTGAAGCTTTCTTT,CAGPSKGQIHTEAFF
TRBJ1-6,-,TRBV30,few,TGTGCCTGGAGCGCCAGGGATAGCTCCTATAATTCACCCCTCCACTTT,CAWSARDSSYNSPLHF
TRBJ2-2,TRBD2,TRBV29-1,-,TGCAGCGTGAGACTACTAGCGGGAGACACCGGGGAGCTGTTTTTT,CSVRLLAGDTGELFF
TRBJ2-3,-,TRBV4-1,-,TGCGCCAGCAGCCAAGATCTCTTGCGGCGCACAGATACGCAGTATTTT,CASSQDLLRRTDTQYF
TRBJ1-2,-,TRBV7-9,-,TGTGCCAGCAGCCCCCGTGATCGAGATGGCTACACCTTC,CASSPRDRDGYTF
TRBJ1-5,TRBD1,TRBV4-1,-,TGCGCCAGCAGCCAAGGTGGACAGGGTCGCAATCAGCCCCAGCATTTT,CASSQGGQGRNQPQHF
TRBJ2-1,-,TRBV11-3,-,TGTGCCAGCAGCCCTGTATCGGATGAGCAGTTCTTC,CASSPVSDEQFF
TRBJ2-3,TRBD2,TRBV11-2,-,TGTGCCAGCAGCTTAGGGTGGACTAGCGGTTACACAGATACGCAGTATTTT,CASSLGWTSGYTDTQYF
TRBJ2-7,-,TRBV19,-,TGTGCCAGTAGTATTACCGTAGCCTACGAGCAGTACTTC,CASSITVAYEQYF
TRBJ2-3,-,TRBV5-4,-,TGTGCCAGCAGCTTGGGTCCCCGGGGAGATACGCAGTATTTT,CASSLGPRGDTQYF
TRBJ2-2,-,TRBV5-1,few,TGCGCCAGCAGCCAGGAATACACTACCGGGGAGCTGTTTTTT,CASSQEYTTGELFF
TRBJ2-1,-,TRBV7-9,-,TGTGCCAGCAGCTTAGGCAGTGACAATGAGCAGTTCTTC,CASSLGSDNEQFF
TRBJ1-6,-,TRBV28,few,TGTGCCAGCAGTTTACAGGGCTTGTCCTATAATTCACCCCTCCACTTT,CASSLQGLSYNSPLHF
TRBJ2-7,TRBD2,TRBV7-2,-,TGTGCCAGCAGCTTAGTGACTAGCGGGATGTACGAGCAGTACTTC,CASSLVTSGMYEQYF
TRBJ2-1,-,TRBV18,few,TGTGCCAGCTCACCACCGGGCGCCGATGAGCAGTTCTTC,CASSPPGADEQFF
TRBJ1-4,TRBD1,TRBV9,-,TGTGCCAGCAGCGTAGCGACCCAGGGGGCTAATGAAAAACTGTTTTTT,CASSVATQGANEKLFF
TRBJ2-2,-,TRBV9,-,TGTGCCAGCAGCGCATATCTAGCTACTACCGGGGAGCTGTTTTTT,CASSAYLATTGELFF
TRBJ2-3,-,TRBV9,few,TGTGCCAGCAGCGTAGTGGCTTCTAGCACAGATACGCAGTATTTT,CASSVVASSTDTQYF
TRBJ1-3,-,TRBV5-1,-,TGCGCCAGCAGCTTGGTGGCGGGGAGGGGAAACACCATATATTTT,CASSLVAGRGNTIYF
TRBJ2-7,TRBD2,TRBV19,few,TGTGCCAGTAGTGGGGCGGGAGGTTCCTACGAGCAGTACTTC,CASSGAGGSYEQYF
TRBJ1-1,-,TRBV13,-,TGTGCCAGCAGCTTAGGCAAAATGGCCACTGAAGCTTTCTTT,CASSLGKMATEAFF
TRBJ2-5,-,TRBV15,-,TGTGCCACCAGCAGAGATCGGGACTTCCAAGAGACCCAGTACTTC,CATSRDRDFQETQYF
TRBJ2-1,-,TRBV5-1,-,TGCGCCAGCAGCTTGGCTCCCCCCCCCGCCTACAATGAGCAGTTCTTC,CASSLAPPPAYNEQFF
TRBJ2-1,TRBD2,TRBV14,-,TGTGCCAGCAGCCAAGTGGACTTTTGGGGGGGCAATGAGCAGTTCTTC,CASSQVDFWGGNEQFF
TRBJ2-7,TRBD1,TRBV11-2,-,TGTGCCAGCAGCTTAGCTTTTGGGACAGGAACCTACGAGCAGTACTTC,CASSLAFGTGTYEQYF
TRBJ1-4,TRBD1,TRBV30,-,TGTGCCTGGAGTGACAACCCCAGGGGGCGCGTTGAAAAACTGTTTTTT,CAWSDNPRGRVEKLFF
TRBJ2-1,-,TRBV4-3,-,TGCGCCAGCAGCCAACACCCCCTAGCGAGAGTTGACAATGAGCAGTTCTTC,CASSQHPLARVDNEQFF
TRBJ2-7,-,TRBV6-6,-,TGTGCCAGCAGTTACGTGGAGGCCTACGAGCAGTACTTC,CASSYVEAYEQYF
TRBJ2-1,TRBD2,TRBV7-9,-,TGTGCCAGCACCCGGGGGGGCCCGGGCAACGAGCAGTTCTTC,CASTRGGPGNEQFF
TRBJ2-1,TRBD2,TRBV7-3,-,TGTGCCAGCAGCTCTCCGGGACTAGACAATGAGCAGTTCTTC,CASSSPGLDNEQFF
TRBJ2-1,-,TRBV4-3,-,TGCGCCAGCAGCCAAGAAACGCGGGTCGACTCATACAATGAGCAGTTCTTC,CASSQETRVDSYNEQFF
TRBJ1-6,-,TRBV7-9,-,TGTGCCAGCAGCTTACCGCCAGGTGACTATAATTCACCCCTCCACTTT,CASSLPPGDYNSPLHF
TRBJ1-4,TRBD1,TRBV4-2,-,TGTGCCAGCAGCCAAGATCAGGGACAGGGTCTTAGTGAAAAACTGTTTTTT,CASSQDQGQGLSEKLFF
TRBJ1-5,TRBD1,TRBV5-5,-,TGTGCCAGCAGCTGGACAGGCGGGGGCAATCAGCCCCAGCATTTT,CASSWTGGGNQPQHF
TRBJ2-1,TRBD1,TRBV10-3,-,TGTGCCATCAGTGGGGGGACAGGGGGCTTCAATGAGCAGTTCTTC,CAISGGTGGFNEQFF
TRBJ1-6,-,TRBV10-2,-,TGCGCCAGCAGCCGAGAGGCCTTCAATTCACCCCTCCACTTT,CASSREAFNSPLHF
TRBJ2-5,TRBD2,TRBV9,-,TGTGCCAGCAGCCCACGACCGGGGAGGGCCGGGGAGACCCAGTACTTC,CASSPRPGRAGETQYF
TRBJ2-3,TRBD2,TRBV28,-,TGTGCCAGCACACCCCCTGGAGCGGGAGGGAGGACAGATACGCAGTATTTT,CASTPPGAGGRTDTQYF
TRBJ2-1,-,TRBV10-1,-,TGCGCCAGCAGTGCGACGGTGGCAGGGGAGCAGTTCTTC,CASSATVAGEQFF
TRBJ2-5,TRBD1,TRBV2,-,TGTGCCAGCAGGGACAGGGGATTAGCGCAAGAGACCCAGTACTTC,CASRDRGLAQETQYF
TRBJ2-1,-,TRBV18,-,TGTGCCAGCTCACCCGAACTAGCATACAATGAGCAGTTCTTC,CASSPELAYNEQFF
TRBJ2-5,-,TRBV12-2,few,TGTGCAAGTCGGAGCGGGCGGGGAGCGGAAGAGACCCAGTACTTC,CASRSGRGAEETQYF
TRBJ1-4,-,TRBV2,-,TGTGCCAGCACCAAAGGACAGTTTGCAACTAATGAAAAACTGTTTTTT,CASTKGQFATNEKLFF
TRBJ2-1,TRBD2,TRBV15,-,TGTGCCACCAGCAGAGATCGAGCGGGAGATGAGCAGTTCTTC,CATSRDRAGDEQFF
TRBJ2-5,-,TRBV4-3,-,TGCGCCAGCAGCCAATTCACGGGAGTGGGGGAGACCCAGTACTTC,CASSQFTGVGETQYF
TRBJ2-7,TRBD1,TRBV28,-,TGTGCCAGCAGCACGCCGGGACAGGGGGCCTACGAGCAGTACTTC,CASSTPGQGAYEQYF
TRBJ1-4,-,TRBV30,-,TGTGCCTGGAGTGTCGGTGGGCAGTCGAATGAAAAACTGTTTTTT,CAWSVGGQSNEKLFF
TRBJ2-1,TRBD2,TRBV9,-,TGTGCCAGCAGCCTTTTCCTAGCGGGGAACAATGAGCAGTTCTTC,CASSLFLAGNNEQFF
TRBJ2-7,-,TRBV30,few,TGTGCCTGGGGTTTCCCCGGCGGGCTTACCTACGAGCAGTACTTC,CAWGFPGGLTYEQYF
TRBJ1-3,-,TRBV6-5,-,TGTGCCAGCAGTTACTCGCGTGGGAGCGGAAACACCATATATTTT,CASSYSRGSGNTIYF
TRBJ1-6,-,TRBV18,-,TGTGCCAGCTCACGACAGGACCACTATAATTCACCCCTCCACTTT,CASSRQDHYNSPLHF
TRBJ1-5,TRBD1,TRBV28,-,TGTGCCAGCAGTTTGGAGACAGGGTTTCAGCCCCAGCATTTT,CASSLETGFQPQHF